Listed here is a single TCR beta chain. Antigen specificity is unknown. The data belong to a study of response to subunit inactivated influenza vaccine. Findings and limits, study-wide: It was the authors' suggestion that each seasonal influenza vaccination recruits few new T cells.

TCRdb ran MiXCR on the RT-PCR reads and lists one entry per CDR3 protein. Of 300,000 to 350,000 distinct CDR3 sequences detected, approximately 20% appear once; the ten largest clones hold 10%. Material: PBMCs from blood, obtained 21 months after vaccination. The sequence came from a man between 50 and 75 years old who received an inactivated influenza vaccine.

The CDR3 spells CASSPQARSSYEQYF. Written as DNA, the CDR3 is TGTGCCAGCAGCCCTCAGGCCCGCAGCTCCTACGAGCAGTACTTC. This sequence joins TRBV4-2 and TRBJ2-7; D is undetermined. This CDR3 is built from 15 residues. The V gene's germline CDR1 is LGHNA and CDR2 YNFKEQ. The V and J ends lost 4 bases and 0 bases respectively, with 13 bases between them.